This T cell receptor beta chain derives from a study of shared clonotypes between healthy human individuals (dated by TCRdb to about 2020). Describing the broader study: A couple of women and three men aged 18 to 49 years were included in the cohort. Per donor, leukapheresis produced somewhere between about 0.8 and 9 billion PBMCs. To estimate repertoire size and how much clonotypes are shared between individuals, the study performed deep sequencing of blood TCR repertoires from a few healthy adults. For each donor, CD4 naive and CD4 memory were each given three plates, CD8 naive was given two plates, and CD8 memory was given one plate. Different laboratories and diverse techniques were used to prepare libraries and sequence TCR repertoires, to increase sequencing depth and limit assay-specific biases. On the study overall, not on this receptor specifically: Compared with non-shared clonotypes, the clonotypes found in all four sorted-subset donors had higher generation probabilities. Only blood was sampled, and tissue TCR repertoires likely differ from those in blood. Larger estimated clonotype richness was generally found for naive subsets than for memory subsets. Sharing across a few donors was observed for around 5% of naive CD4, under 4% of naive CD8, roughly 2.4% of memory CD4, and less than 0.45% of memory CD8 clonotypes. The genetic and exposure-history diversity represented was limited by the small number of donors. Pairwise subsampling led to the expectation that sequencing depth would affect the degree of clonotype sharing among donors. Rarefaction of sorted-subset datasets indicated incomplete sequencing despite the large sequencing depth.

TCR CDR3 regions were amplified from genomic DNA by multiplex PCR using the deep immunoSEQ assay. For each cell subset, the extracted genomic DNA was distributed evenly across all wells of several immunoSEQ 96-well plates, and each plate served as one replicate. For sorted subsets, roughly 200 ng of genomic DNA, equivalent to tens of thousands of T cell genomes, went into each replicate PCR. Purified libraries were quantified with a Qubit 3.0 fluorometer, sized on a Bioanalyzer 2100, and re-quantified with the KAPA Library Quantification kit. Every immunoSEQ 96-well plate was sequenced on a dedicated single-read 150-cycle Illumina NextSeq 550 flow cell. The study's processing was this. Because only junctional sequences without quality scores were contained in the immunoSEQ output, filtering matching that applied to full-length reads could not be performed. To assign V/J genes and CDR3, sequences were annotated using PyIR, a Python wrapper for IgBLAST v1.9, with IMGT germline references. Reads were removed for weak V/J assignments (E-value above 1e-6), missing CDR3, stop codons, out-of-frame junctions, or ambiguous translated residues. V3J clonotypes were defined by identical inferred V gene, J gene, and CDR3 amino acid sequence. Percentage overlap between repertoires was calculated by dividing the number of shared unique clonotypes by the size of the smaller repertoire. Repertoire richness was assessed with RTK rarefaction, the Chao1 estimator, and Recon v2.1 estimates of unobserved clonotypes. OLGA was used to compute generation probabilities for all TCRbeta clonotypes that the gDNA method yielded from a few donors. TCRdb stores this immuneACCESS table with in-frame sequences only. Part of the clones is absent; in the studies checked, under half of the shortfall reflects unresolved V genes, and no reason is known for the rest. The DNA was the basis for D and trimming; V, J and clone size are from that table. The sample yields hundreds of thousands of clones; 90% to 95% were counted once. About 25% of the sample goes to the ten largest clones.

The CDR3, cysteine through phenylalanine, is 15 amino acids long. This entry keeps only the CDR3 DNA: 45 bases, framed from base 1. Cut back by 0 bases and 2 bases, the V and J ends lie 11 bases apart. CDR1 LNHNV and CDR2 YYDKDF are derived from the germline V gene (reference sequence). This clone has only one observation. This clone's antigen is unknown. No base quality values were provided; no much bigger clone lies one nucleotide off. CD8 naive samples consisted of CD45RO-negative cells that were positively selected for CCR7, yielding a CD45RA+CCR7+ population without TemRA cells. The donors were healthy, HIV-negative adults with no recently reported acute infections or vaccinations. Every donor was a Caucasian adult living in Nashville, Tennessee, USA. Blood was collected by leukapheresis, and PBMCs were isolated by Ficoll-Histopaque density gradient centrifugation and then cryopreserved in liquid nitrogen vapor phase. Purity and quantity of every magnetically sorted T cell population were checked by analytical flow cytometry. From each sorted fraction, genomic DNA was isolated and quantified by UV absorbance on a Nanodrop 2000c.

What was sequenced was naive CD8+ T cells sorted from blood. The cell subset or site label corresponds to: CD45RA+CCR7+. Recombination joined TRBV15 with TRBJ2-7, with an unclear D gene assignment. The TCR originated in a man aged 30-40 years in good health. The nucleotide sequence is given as TGTGCCACCAGCAGAGAAAGGACCTCTGCCTACGAGCAGTACTTC. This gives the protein CATSRERTSAYEQYF.